The 28 T cell receptor beta chains presented below share a single source sample, sequenced in a study of shared clonotypes between healthy human individuals. TCRdb's table, derived via immunoSEQ multiplex PCR, lists solely in-frame clones and lacks some. The sample includes 950,000 to 1,100,000 clones, roughly 75% of them seen just once. Sample: memory CD4+ T cells sorted from blood. Subset noted: CD45RA-negative fraction. These receptors came from a man younger than 35 in good health.

The chain has TRBV7-2 and TRBJ2-2, with 8 bases fitting TRBD2. Germline CDR1 is SGHTA and CDR2 is FQGNSA. V was clipped by 3 bases and J by 6 bases; unmatched bases: 6. CDR3 length: 15 residues. The CDR3 loop is CASSLSRGGAGELFF. In DNA, the CDR3 is TGTGCCAGCAGCTTGTCCCGGGGGGGCGCCGGGGAGCTGTTTTTT.

The chain carries TRBV7-8 and TRBJ2-6; perhaps TRBD1 as D (6 bases). V dropped 7 bases and J dropped 4 bases, with 11 bases sitting between them. Germline-derived CDR1 and CDR2 are SGHVS and FQNEAQ. The CDR3 loop spans 14 amino acids. CDR3 nucleotides: TGTGCCAGCACCACAGGGTACGGGGCCAACGTCCTGACTTTC. This translates into CASTTGYGANVLTF. The whole variable domain, filled in from reference TRBV7-8 and TRBJ2-6, reads GAGVSQSPRYKVAKRGQDVALRCDPISGHVSLFWYQQALGQGPEFLTYFQNEAQLDKSGLPSDRFFAERPEGSVSTLKIQRTQQEDSAVYLCASTTGYGANVLTFGAGSRLTVL.

This clone was seen only a few times. The V call is TRBV5-1, the J call TRBJ2-5; D might be TRBD1 (5 bases). The CDR3 is 16 amino acids. Germline CDR1 and CDR2: SGHRS and YFSETQ. Between the trimmed V and J ends, which lost 4 bases and 2 bases, there was a span of 18 bases. The CDR3 loop is CASSQGVGPRQETQYF. CDR3 sequence (DNA): TGCGCCAGCAGCCAAGGGGTAGGGCCTAGACAAGAGACCCAGTACTTC.

This clone appeared a few times. The genes are TRBV6-6 and TRBJ1-2; 10 bases agree with TRBD1. The trim removed 6 bases at V and 4 bases at J, leaving 5 bases unmatched. The germline V gene encodes CDR1 MNHNY and CDR2 SVGAGI (reference sequence). The CDR3 sequence is 14 residues long. CDR3: CASRPTGGSYGYTF. The CDR3 DNA reads TGTGCCAGCAGACCGACAGGGGGCAGCTATGGCTACACCTTC.

This clone was seen only once. The chain has TRBV19 and TRBJ2-5, with D perhaps matching TRBD1 or TRBD2 (6 bases each). Trimming took 9 bases from V and 2 from J, leaving 13 bases between them. In germline, CDR1 is LNHDA, CDR2 SQIVND (reference sequence). The CDR3 runs to 13 residues. Written as DNA, the CDR3 is TGTGCCAGGTCGCGGGGACAACAAGAGACCCAGTACTTC. This translates into CARSRGQQETQYF.

The chain combines TRBV5-1 with TRBJ2-7, with D unclear. V shed 1 base and J shed 0 bases, with 11 bases lying between them. The germline CDR1 and CDR2 sequences are SGHRS and YFSETQ. The CDR3 is made up of 15 amino acids. The CDR3 protein is CASSLFAVSSYEQYF. CDR3 bases: TGCGCCAGCAGCTTGTTTGCGGTGAGCTCCTACGAGCAGTACTTC.

The chain uses TRBV7-2 and TRBJ2-1; 8 nucleotides align to TRBD1. The ends lost 5 bases at V and 6 bases at J; junction bases unmatched: 6. The CDR3 spans 14 residues. Germline CDR1 is SGHTA and CDR2 is FQGNSA. CDR3 protein: CASSEGQGGNEQFF. The CDR3 DNA is TGTGCCAGCAGCGAAGGACAGGGTGGCAATGAGCAGTTCTTC.

The V call is TRBV14, the J call TRBJ1-1, with TRBD1 matching over 7 bases. CDR3 length: 15 amino acids. Germline CDR1 and CDR2: SGHDN and FVKESK. J was trimmed by 5 bases and V by 0 bases; bases with no gene match: 6. The CDR3 nucleotides are TGTGCCAGCAGCCAAGATTACAGGGGAGCAACTGAAGCTTTCTTT. This translates into CASSQDYRGATEAFF.

This clone was found a few times. The chain carries TRBV30 and TRBJ1-6, with D perhaps TRBD1 (6 bases). The CDR3 runs 12 residues. The germline CDR1 and CDR2 sequences are GTSNPN and SVGIG (reference sequence). Trimming took off 4 bases at V and 9 bases at J, with 10 bases between the two ends. CDR3 sequence (DNA): TGTGCCTGGAACAGGGAGGTTTCACCCCTCCACTTT. Translating it yields CAWNREVSPLHF. The full variable domain, completed using reference TRBV30 and TRBJ1-6, is SQTIHQWPATLVQPVGSPLSLECTVEGTSNPNLYWYRQAAGRGLQLLFYSVGIGQISSEVPQNLSASRPQDRQFILSSKKLLLSDSGFYLCAWNREVSPLHFGNGTRLTVT.

This clone was seen ten or more times. V gene TRBV27 combines with J gene TRBJ2-2; unclear D gene. V was pared by 5 bases and J by 7 bases, with 5 bases between. The CDR3 loop spans 11 amino acids. Germline V gene data show CDR1 as MNHEY and CDR2 as SMNVEV (reference sequence). The CDR3 bases are TGTGCCAGCAGTCCCGTCGGGGAGCTGTTTTTT. Residues: CASSPVGELFF.

The chain has TRBV5-4 and TRBJ1-2; no clear D gene. The CDR3 totals 14 residues. V lost 0 bases and J lost 2, with 8 bases in between. Germline CDR1 reads SGHNT; CDR2 reads YYREEE (reference sequence). The CDR3 protein is CASSLGVPNYGYTF. In DNA, the CDR3 is TGTGCCAGCAGCTTGGGGGTCCCCAACTATGGCTACACCTTC.

V and J are TRBV30 and TRBJ1-4, with D possibly TRBD1 on 5 matching bases. CDR3 size: 13 residues. Germline V gives CDR1 GTSNPN, CDR2 SVGIG (reference sequence). The ends were cut back, 3 bases at V and 3 bases at J, with 8 bases in the middle. Here the CDR3 DNA reads TGTGCCTGGAGGACACAGGCTAATGAAAAACTGTTTTTT. Its protein is CAWRTQANEKLFF.

V usage is TRBV30 and J usage is TRBJ1-1; D call uncertain. With 5 bases removed from V and 0 bases from J, the gap between germline ends came to 10 bases. CDR1 and CDR2 (germline): GTSNPN, SVGIG (reference sequence). This CDR3 contains 13 residues. CDR3 in DNA: TGTGCCTGGGCCAGAGGAGTGAACACTGAAGCTTTCTTT. Amino acid sequence: CAWARGVNTEAFF.

This chain links TRBV5-1 with TRBJ2-3; possibly TRBD1 for D (7 bases). Germline loops: CDR1 SGHRS, CDR2 YFSETQ. V was cut by 4 bases and J by 4 bases, with 13 bases left in between. The CDR3 is made up of 14 amino acids. DNA for the CDR3: TGCGCCAGCAGCGGAGCCAGGGGGGCAGATACGCAGTATTTT. Its protein product is CASSGARGADTQYF.

As for this clone: Within the sample, other DNA sequences also encode this same CDR3. The chain combines TRBV28 with TRBJ1-5; no reliable D call. The CDR3 totals 11 residues. Per germline, CDR1 MDHEN and CDR2 SYDVKM. The V and J ends lost 5 bases and 5 bases respectively, with 4 bases between them. The CDR3 bases are TGTGCCAGCAGTGGCTATCAGCCCCAGCATTTT. As protein: CASSGYQPQHF.

The chain couples TRBV7-2 to TRBJ2-1; 9 bases match TRBD2. The V and J ends lost 4 bases and 6 bases, in that order; junction bases with no gene match: 10. The CDR3 contains 16 residues. CDR1 and CDR2 (germline): SGHTA, FQGNSA. CDR3 sequence (DNA): TGTGCCAGCAGCTCATACGGCGGGAGGGCCGGCAATGAGCAGTTCTTC. Translating it yields CASSSYGGRAGNEQFF.

The chain employs TRBV6-5 and TRBJ1-5; TRBD1 matches at 7 bases. In germline, CDR1 is MNHEY, CDR2 SVGAGI. V lost 4 bases to trimming and J lost 2 bases; unmatched junction nucleotides: 8. The CDR3 spans 16 residues. In nucleotides, the CDR3 is TGTGCCAGCAGTTCAGGGGGTGTGGGGGGCAATCAGCCCCAGCATTTT. Protein: CASSSGGVGGNQPQHF.

The chain uses TRBV7-8 and TRBJ1-6; D is unclear. The V gene's germline CDR1 is SGHVS and CDR2 FQNEAQ. The V gene lost 1 base and the J gene lost 0 bases, with 13 bases spanning the gap. This CDR3 is 18 amino acids long. CDR3 sequence (DNA): TGTGCCAGCAGCTTAGAGGGTCGAGGGAGCTCCTATAATTCACCCCTCCACTTT. This gives the protein CASSLEGRGSSYNSPLHF.

This clone has just a few counts. V gene TRBV5-1 combines with J gene TRBJ2-5; 12 nucleotides line up with TRBD2. From germline, CDR1 is SGHRS and CDR2 YFSETQ. This CDR3 contains 16 residues. The V segment lost 3 bases and the J segment 0 bases; nucleotides outside the gene matches: 3. CDR3 coding DNA: TGCGCCAGCAGCTCCGGGACTAGCGGGCACCAAGAGACCCAGTACTTC. Its translation: CASSSGTSGHQETQYF.

This clone appeared once. This chain connects TRBV9 to TRBJ1-2; D gene uncertain. Trimming cost V 0 bases and J 1 base, with 10 bases left between them. The CDR3 contains 15 residues. In germline, CDR1 is SGDLS, CDR2 YYNGEE. CDR3 coding DNA: TGTGCCAGCAGCGTAGAAGAGGTACTTAACTATGGCTACACCTTC. Its protein product is CASSVEEVLNYGYTF.

In its sample, this clone was seen once. This chain uses TRBV30 with TRBJ1-2, with D hard to call. The length of the CDR3 is 12 residues. Germline values: CDR1 GTSNPN, CDR2 SVGIG (reference sequence). The V end lost 2 bases, the J end lost 6 bases, and 10 bases lay between the germline ends. The CDR3, as DNA: TGTGCCTGGAGTTACATAAGAAATGGCTACACCTTC. Translation gives CAWSYIRNGYTF. Supplemented by reference TRBV30 and TRBJ1-2, the full variable domain reads SQTIHQWPATLVQPVGSPLSLECTVEGTSNPNLYWYRQAAGRGLQLLFYSVGIGQISSEVPQNLSASRPQDRQFILSSKKLLLSDSGFYLCAWSYIRNGYTFGSGTRLTVV.

This clone came up once. The chain joins TRBV19 to TRBJ2-1; D call uncertain. The CDR3 spans 13 residues. Trimming cost V 6 bases and J 4 bases, with 10 bases left between them. Germline V gene sequence: CDR1 LNHDA, CDR2 SQIVND (reference sequence). CDR3 residues: CASRAYSYNEQFF. For the CDR3, the DNA is TGTGCCAGTAGGGCTTACTCATACAATGAGCAGTTCTTC. Using reference TRBV19 and TRBJ2-1 for the parts outside the CDR3, the full variable domain is DGGITQSPKYLFRKEGQNVTLSCEQNLNHDAMYWYRQDPGQGLRLIYYSQIVNDFQKGDIAEGYSVSREKKESFPLTVTSAQKNPTAFYLCASRAYSYNEQFFGPGTRLTVL.

This clone was recorded a few times. This same CDR3 is encoded by further DNA sequences in the sample. The chain employs TRBV2 and TRBJ2-5, with 7 nucleotides matching TRBD2. Trimming cost V 3 bases and J 2 bases; bases outside gene matches: 3. CDR3 length: 14 amino acids. The germline V gene encodes CDR1 SNHLY and CDR2 FYNNEI. Here the CDR3 reads CASSEGGVQETQYF. CDR3 in DNA: TGTGCCAGCAGTGAGGGAGGGGTTCAAGAGACCCAGTACTTC.

Worth noting for this clone: This specimen includes other DNA sequences encoding the same CDR3. J is TRBJ2-1 and V is TRBV7-3, with TRBD2 matching over 14 bases. Looked up from germline, CDR1 is SGHTA and CDR2 is FQGTGA. J gave up 8 bases and V 5 bases, and 5 bases lay outside the gene matches. CDR3 size: 15 residues. CDR3 protein: CASSPGTSGGYEQFF. CDR3 sequence (DNA): TGTGCCAGCAGCCCCGGGACTAGCGGGGGTTATGAGCAGTTCTTC.

This chain uses TRBV7-2 with TRBJ2-5; D may correspond to TRBD1 or TRBD2 (5 bases each). Trimming stripped 2 bases from V and 5 bases from J, with 9 bases between. This CDR3 has 13 amino acids. CDR1 and CDR2 from the germline V gene are SGHTA and FQGNSA. The CDR3 region is CASSLRGRETQYF. CDR3 DNA sequence: TGTGCCAGCAGCTTAAGGGGACGGGAGACCCAGTACTTC.

The chain joins TRBV9 to TRBJ2-1, with D possibly matching TRBD1 (6 bases). Trimming took off 4 bases at V and 2 bases at J, with 16 bases between the two ends. This CDR3 comprises 16 residues. Per germline, CDR1 SGDLS and CDR2 YYNGEE. CDR3 bases: TGTGCCAGCAGCCCATTGGGGGACAACACCTACAATGAGCAGTTCTTC. Translated, it gives CASSPLGDNTYNEQFF.

The chain is built from TRBV10-3 and TRBJ1-2, with D uncertain. The CDR3 consists of 16 residues. The V end lost 0 bases, the J end lost 4 bases, and 15 bases lay between the germline ends. Germline CDR1 ENHRY, CDR2 SYGVKD. The CDR3 sequence: CAISESPFRIAYGYTF. CDR3 DNA sequence: TGTGCCATCAGTGAGTCGCCCTTTCGTATAGCCTATGGCTACACCTTC.

The chain uses TRBV7-2 and TRBJ2-7; 9 nucleotides agree with TRBD2. CDR3 length: 15 amino acids. In germline, CDR1 is SGHTA, CDR2 FQGNSA. The junction had 6 bases not matched to a gene; V was cut back by 5 bases and J by 1 base. CDR3 amino acids: CASSLGTSPSYEQYF. The DNA for the CDR3 is TGTGCCAGCAGCCTCGGGACTAGCCCGTCCTACGAGCAGTACTTC.